The 6 T cell receptor beta chains presented below share a single source sample, sequenced in a study of blood T cell repertoires in COVID-19. Sequencing used immunoSEQ multiplex PCR; TCRdb keeps in-frame clones, though not all of them. Of 130,000 to 150,000 clones listed, 70% to 80% are singletons. The sequencing sample was made of peripheral blood. The receptors derive from a woman aged 70-85 years with COVID-19, enrolled during active disease.

The CDR3 sequence: CASSLGGAYGYTF. Written as DNA, the CDR3 is TGTGCCAGCAGCTTGGGGGGCGCCTATGGCTACACCTTC. V usage is TRBV5-4 and J usage is TRBJ1-2; a weak D match, TRBD1 (5 bases). Germline V gene sequence: CDR1 SGHNT, CDR2 YYREEE (reference sequence). The CDR3 has 13 residues. V dropped 0 bases and J dropped 4 bases, with 7 bases sitting between them.

This chain joins TRBV6-5 and TRBJ2-7; TRBD1 might be the D (5 bases). The germline V and J ends were trimmed by 2 bases and 6 bases, with 8 bases remaining between them. The CDR3 has 12 residues. The germline CDR1 and CDR2 sequences are MNHEY and SVGAGI. This chain's CDR3 is CASSYGAGEQYF. As DNA, the CDR3 is TGTGCCAGCAGTTACGGGGCAGGCGAGCAGTACTTC.

This sequence joins TRBV3-1 (or the pseudogene TRBV3-2) and TRBJ2-7, with 9 bases lining up with TRBD2. The CDR3 is made up of 13 amino acids. In germline, CDR1 is LGHDT, CDR2 YNNKEL (reference sequence). With 1 base clipped from V and 11 bases from J, the junction kept 6 bases outside the gene matches. The CDR3 region has the DNA TGTGCCAGCAGCCAAGGGGGACTAGCTTATAAGTACTTC. It yields the protein CASSQGGLAYKYF.

The chain couples TRBV2 to TRBJ1-1; D ambiguous. Trimming cost V 8 bases and J 3 bases, with 7 bases left between them. This CDR3 is 11 amino acids long. The V gene's germline CDR1 is SNHLY and CDR2 FYNNEI. The CDR3, as DNA: TGTGCCAGCCATGTTCACACTGAAGCTTTCTTT. It encodes CASHVHTEAFF. Based on the CDR3 plus reference TRBV2 and TRBJ1-1, the full variable domain is EPEVTQTPSHQVTQMGQEVILRCVPISNHLYFYWYRQILGQKVEFLVSFYNNEISEKSEIFDDQFSVERPDGSNFTLKIRSTKLEDSAMYFCASHVHTEAFFGQGTRLTVV.

The chain is built from TRBV5-6 and TRBJ2-1; possible D gene TRBD1, 5 bases. V lost 4 bases and J 8 bases, leaving 19 bases between the germline ends. The CDR3 is 15 amino acids. Germline lookup yields CDR1 SGHDT and CDR2 YYEEEE. The CDR3 bases are TGTGCCAGCAGCGAGTTAAGGGGCGGTATCGATGAGCAGTTCTTC. Amino acids: CASSELRGGIDEQFF.

This clone was counted between two and nine times. The chain joins TRBV5-8 to TRBJ2-5, with 8 bases lining up with TRBD2. CDR3 length equals 15 residues. Germline V gene sequence: CDR1 SGHTS, CDR2 YDEGEE. V dropped 4 bases and J dropped 0; count of bases not matched to a gene: 5. The CDR3 DNA reads as TGTGCCAGCAGCCCGCGAGCGGGAGACCAAGAGACCCAGTACTTC. Protein sequence: CASSPRAGDQETQYF.